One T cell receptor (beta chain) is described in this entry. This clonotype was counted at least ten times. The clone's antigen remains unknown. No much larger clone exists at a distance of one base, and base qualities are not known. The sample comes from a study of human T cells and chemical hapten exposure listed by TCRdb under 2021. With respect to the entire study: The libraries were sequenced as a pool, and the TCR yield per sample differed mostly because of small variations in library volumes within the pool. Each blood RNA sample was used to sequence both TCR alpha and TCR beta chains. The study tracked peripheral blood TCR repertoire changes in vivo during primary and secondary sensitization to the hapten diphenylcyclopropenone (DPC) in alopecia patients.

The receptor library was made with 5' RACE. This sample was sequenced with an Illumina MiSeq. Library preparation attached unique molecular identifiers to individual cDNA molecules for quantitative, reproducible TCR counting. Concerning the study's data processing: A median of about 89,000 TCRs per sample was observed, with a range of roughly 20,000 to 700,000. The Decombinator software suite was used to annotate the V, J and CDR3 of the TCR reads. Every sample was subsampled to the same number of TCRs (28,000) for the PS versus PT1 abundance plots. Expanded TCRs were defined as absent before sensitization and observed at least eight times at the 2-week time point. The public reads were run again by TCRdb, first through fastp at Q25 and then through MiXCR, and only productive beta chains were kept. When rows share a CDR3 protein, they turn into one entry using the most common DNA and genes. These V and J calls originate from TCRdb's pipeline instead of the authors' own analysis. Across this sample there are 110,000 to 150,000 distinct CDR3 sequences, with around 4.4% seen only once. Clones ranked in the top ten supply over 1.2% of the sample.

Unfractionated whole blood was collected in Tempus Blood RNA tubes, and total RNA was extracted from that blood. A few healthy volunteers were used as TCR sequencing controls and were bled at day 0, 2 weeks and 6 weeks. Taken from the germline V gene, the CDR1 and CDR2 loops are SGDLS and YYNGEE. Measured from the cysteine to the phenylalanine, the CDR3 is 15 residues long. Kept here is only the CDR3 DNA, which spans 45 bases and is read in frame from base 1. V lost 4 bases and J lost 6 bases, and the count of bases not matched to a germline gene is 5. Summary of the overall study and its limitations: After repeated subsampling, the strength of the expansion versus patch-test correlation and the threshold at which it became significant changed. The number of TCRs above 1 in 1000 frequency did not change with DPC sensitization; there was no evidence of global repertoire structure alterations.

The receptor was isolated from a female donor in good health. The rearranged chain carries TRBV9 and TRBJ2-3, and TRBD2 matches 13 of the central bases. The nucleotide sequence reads TGTGCCAGCAGCAAGGGACTAGCGGGGCCGGATACGCAGTATTTT. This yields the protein CASSKGLAGPDTQYF.